The T cell receptor (beta chain) under discussion was sequenced for a study of Graves' ophthalmopathy and Graves' hyperthyroidism. Points from the study as a whole: Appearing in blood as well were most expanded thyroid clonotypes above 0.001 frequency. Predictions made by the model for ophthalmopathy progression reached 55% to 71% sensitivity and about 72% specificity.

This CDR3 is built from 15 residues. Trimming left V 2 bases short and J 7 bases short, with 14 bases between. Germline V gene sequence: CDR1 LNHDA, CDR2 SQIVND (reference sequence). The starting material, 10 ml of fresh peripheral blood, provided the PBMCs. This clonotype was found many times. Its matching antigen is unknown. Investigators amplified TCR beta CDR3 regions from RNA transcripts. First-round RT-PCR employed HTBI primers, with a second-round multiplex PCR after it. TCRdb re-called the multiplex PCR reads through MiXCR, storing one row per CDR3 protein. The table includes nearly 400,000 distinct CDR3 sequences, approximately 20% detected once.

This chain connects TRBV19 to TRBJ2-2, with D perhaps TRBD1 or TRBD2 (6 bases each). The clonotype originates from a woman under 30 with Graves' ophthalmopathy. The material sequenced was peripheral blood. CDR3 amino acids: CASSILRGARGELFF. Written as DNA, the CDR3 is TGTGCCAGTAGTATACTGAGGGGGGCGCGCGGGGAGCTGTTTTTT.